This entry lists 4 T cell receptor beta chains sequenced from one sample in a study of CD8 T cells in Susac syndrome. The RNA input was roughly 0.45 to 1 ug, and it was reverse transcribed with random hexamers. TCRdb reprocessed the immunoSEQ multiplex PCR reads via MiXCR and lists one record per CDR3 protein. In the table there are 80,000 or so distinct CDR3 sequences, 85% to 95% of which are singletons. The specimen sequenced was CD8+ T cells from PBMCs. These receptors were obtained from a human donor in good health.

The J gene is TRBJ2-6, the V gene TRBV5-4; D call uncertain. The length of the CDR3 is 16 residues. Germline lookup yields CDR1 SGHNT and CDR2 YYREEE (reference sequence). V was shortened by 2 bases and J by 4 bases, with 13 bases between the two germline ends. The CDR3 DNA reads as TGTGCCAGCAGCTTACCGACCGACCTGGGGGCCAACGTCCTGACTTTC. Encoded protein: CASSLPTDLGANVLTF.

The rearrangement uses TRBV7-2 and TRBJ1-2; D is undetermined. CDR3 length: 13 residues. V lost 3 bases and J lost 0, with 5 bases in between. The germline CDR1 and CDR2 sequences are SGHTA and FQGNSA. The chain's CDR3 is CASSFLSNYGYTF. CDR3 sequence (DNA): TGTGCCAGCAGCTTCTTATCTAACTATGGCTACACCTTC.

The chain is built from TRBV5-1 and TRBJ2-7, with 9 nucleotides matching TRBD1. V trimming: 0 bases; J trimming: 2 bases; junction bases outside the gene matches: 3. In germline, CDR1 is SGHRS, CDR2 YFSETQ. The CDR3 runs to 15 residues. CDR3 loop: CASSLAGTGPYEQYF. The CDR3 nucleotides are TGCGCCAGCAGCTTGGCCGGGACAGGGCCCTACGAGCAGTACTTC.

The CDR3 loop is CASSGGREDYGYTF. The CDR3 bases are TGTGCCAGCAGTGGCGGCAGGGAAGACTATGGCTACACCTTC. V gene TRBV25-1 combines with J gene TRBJ1-2; D perhaps matches TRBD1 (5 bases). The length of the CDR3 is 14 residues. V lost 4 bases and J 3 bases, leaving 12 bases between the germline ends. Per germline, CDR1 MGHDK and CDR2 SYGVNS.